The T cell receptor beta chain described here comes from a study of T cells in women clearing cervical HPV infection. Study-wide background: Cases: HPV16-related CIN3 or worse on histology, 2 invasive cancers. Case blood was drawn when the lesion was first found; control blood after infection became undetectable.

The V gene's germline CDR1 is LGHNA and CDR2 YNFKEQ. The CDR3 has 15 amino acids. Whole-study results and caveats: Effector/memory and HPV-specific T cells were not isolated, and association timing is unknown.

Regarding this clone: Its antigen remains unknown. A read error may account for a junction end that differs from germline. The CDR3 end is not reached by the read, which stops 3 residues before it; the germline J gene fills it in.

Libraries were prepared by immunoSEQ multiplex PCR; TCRdb keeps only in-frame clonotypes and omits some of them. This table lists some 37,000 clones. V is TRBV4-2 and J is TRBJ1-6; 10 bases line up with TRBD1. The origin of this receptor is a woman between 18 and 70 years old with a cervical HPV16 infection that either progressed to CIN3+ or cleared (not recorded which). The specimen sequenced was blood buffy coat. Incomplete CDR3 DNA: TGCGCCAGCAGCCAAGCCGGGACAGGGGATTCACCC. It encodes CASSQAGTGDSP. The whole CDR3 sequence reads CASSQAGTGDSPLHF.